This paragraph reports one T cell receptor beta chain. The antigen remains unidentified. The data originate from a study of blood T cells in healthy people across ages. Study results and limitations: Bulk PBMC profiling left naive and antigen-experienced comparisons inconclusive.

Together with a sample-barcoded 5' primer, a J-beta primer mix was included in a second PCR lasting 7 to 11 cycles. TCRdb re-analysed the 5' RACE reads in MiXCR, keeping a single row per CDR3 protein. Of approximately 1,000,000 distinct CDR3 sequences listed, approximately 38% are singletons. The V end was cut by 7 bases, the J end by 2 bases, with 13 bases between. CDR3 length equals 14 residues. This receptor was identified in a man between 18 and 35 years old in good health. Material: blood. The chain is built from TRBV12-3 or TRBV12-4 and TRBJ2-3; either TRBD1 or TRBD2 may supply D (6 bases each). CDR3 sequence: CASTDRTTTDTQYF. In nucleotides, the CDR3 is TGTGCCAGCACCGACAGGACTACCACAGATACGCAGTATTTT.